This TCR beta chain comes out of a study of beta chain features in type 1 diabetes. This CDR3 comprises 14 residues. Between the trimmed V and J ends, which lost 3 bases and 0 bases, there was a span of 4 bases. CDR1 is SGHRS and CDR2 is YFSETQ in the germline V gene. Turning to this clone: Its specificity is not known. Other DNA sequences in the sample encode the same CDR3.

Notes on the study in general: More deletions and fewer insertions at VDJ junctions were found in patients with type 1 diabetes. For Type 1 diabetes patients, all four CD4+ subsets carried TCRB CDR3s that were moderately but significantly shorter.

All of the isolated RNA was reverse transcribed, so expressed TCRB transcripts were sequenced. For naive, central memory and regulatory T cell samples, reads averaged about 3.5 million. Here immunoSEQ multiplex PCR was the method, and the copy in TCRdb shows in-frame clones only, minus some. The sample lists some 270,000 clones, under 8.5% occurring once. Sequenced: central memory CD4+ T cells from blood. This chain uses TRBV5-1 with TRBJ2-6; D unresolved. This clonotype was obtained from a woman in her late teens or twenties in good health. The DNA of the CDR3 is TGCGCCAGCAGCTCCGCCTCTGGGGCCAACGTCCTGACTTTC. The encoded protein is CASSSASGANVLTF.